This T cell receptor beta chain was profiled in a study of monozygotic twins with inflammatory bowel disease. Whole-study findings and limits: For IBD, no single strong associated signal or clonotype was supported.

CDR1 is LNHNV and CDR2 is YYDKDF in the germline V gene (reference sequence). This CDR3 region has 17 residues. Reprocessing the 5' RACE reads, TCRdb reports a single entry for every CDR3 protein and omits DNA. The listing records approximately 400,000 distinct CDR3 sequences. For this clonotype: As yet, its antigen is unknown.

Sequences were obtained from blood. The source is a human donor with ulcerative colitis or Crohn's disease, or a healthy co-twin of an affected twin (not recorded which). The chain employs TRBV15 and TRBJ2-3; TCRdb reports TRBD1, a call that lacks DNA to check it against. The CDR3 loop reads CATSRVPSGGPTDTQYF.